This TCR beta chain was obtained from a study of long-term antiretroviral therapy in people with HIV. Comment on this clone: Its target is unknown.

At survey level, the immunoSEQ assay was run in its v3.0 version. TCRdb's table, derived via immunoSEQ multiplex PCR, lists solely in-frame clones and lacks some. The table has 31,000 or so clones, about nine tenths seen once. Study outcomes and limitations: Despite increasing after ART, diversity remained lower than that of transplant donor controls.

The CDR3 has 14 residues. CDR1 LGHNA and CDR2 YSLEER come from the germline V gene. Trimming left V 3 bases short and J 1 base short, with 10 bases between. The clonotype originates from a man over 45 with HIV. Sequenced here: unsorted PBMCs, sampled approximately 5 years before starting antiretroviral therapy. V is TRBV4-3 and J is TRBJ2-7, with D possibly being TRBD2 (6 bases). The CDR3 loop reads CASSQGLGSYEQYF. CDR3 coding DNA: TGCGCCAGCAGCCAGGGACTGGGATCCTACGAGCAGTACTTC.